The following is a T cell receptor beta chain sequence with its context. Its antigen is unknown. The data stem from a study of cytomegalovirus exposure and HLA in healthy donors. Broader study findings: A later analysis found most CMV-associated TCR beta chains apparently HLA-restricted. The likely origin of a cluster of highly shared sequence variants was a sequencing artifact.

PCR used 60 Vbeta primers and 13 Jbeta primers. As handled by the study authors: As a later analysis found, there were 80 million or so unique TCR beta chains, of which some 10 million were shared. Sequencing used immunoSEQ multiplex PCR; TCRdb keeps in-frame clones, though not all of them. V, J and clone size were drawn from that table, and D and trimming were deduced from the DNA. This sample has 150,000 or so clones, with just under 75% found just once. The sample comprised PBMCs. The sequence derives from a woman aged 18-35 years in good health and CMV-seronegative.

In DNA, the CDR3 is TGTGCCAGTAGCAGGACAGGGGAGAGCAATCAGCCCCAGCATTTT. Encoded protein: CASSRTGESNQPQHF. This sequence joins TRBV19 and TRBJ1-5, with 9 positions matching TRBD1. There are 15 residues in the CDR3. The V segment lost 6 bases and the J segment 1 base; nucleotides outside the gene matches: 4. In germline, CDR1 is LNHDA, CDR2 SQIVND (reference sequence).